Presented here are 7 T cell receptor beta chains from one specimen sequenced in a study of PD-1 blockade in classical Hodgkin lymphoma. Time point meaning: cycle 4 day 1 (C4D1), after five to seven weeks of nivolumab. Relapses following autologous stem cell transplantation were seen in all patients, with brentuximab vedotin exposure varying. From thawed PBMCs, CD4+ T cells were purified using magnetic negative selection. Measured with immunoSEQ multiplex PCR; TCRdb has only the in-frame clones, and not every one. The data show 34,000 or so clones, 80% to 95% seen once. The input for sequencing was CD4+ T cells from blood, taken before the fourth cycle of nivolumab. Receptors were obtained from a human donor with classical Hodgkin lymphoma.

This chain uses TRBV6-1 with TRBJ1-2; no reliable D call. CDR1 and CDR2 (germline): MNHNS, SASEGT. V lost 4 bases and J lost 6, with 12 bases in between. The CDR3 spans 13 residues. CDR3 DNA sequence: TGTGCCAGCAGTGTCGTAGGGCGGGATGGCTACACCTTC. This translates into CASSVVGRDGYTF.

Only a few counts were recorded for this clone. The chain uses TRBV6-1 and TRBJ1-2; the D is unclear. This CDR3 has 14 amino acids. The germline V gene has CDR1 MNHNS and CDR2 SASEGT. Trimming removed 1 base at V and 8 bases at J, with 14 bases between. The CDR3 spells CASSEGVEIGGYTF. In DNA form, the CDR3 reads TGTGCCAGCAGTGAAGGCGTGGAAATAGGAGGCTACACCTTC.

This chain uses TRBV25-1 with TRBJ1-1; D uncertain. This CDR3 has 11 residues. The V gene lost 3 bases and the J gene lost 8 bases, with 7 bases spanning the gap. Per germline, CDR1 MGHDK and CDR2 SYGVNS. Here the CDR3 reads CASSEEREAFF. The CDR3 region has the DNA TGTGCCAGCAGTGAGGAGAGGGAAGCTTTCTTT. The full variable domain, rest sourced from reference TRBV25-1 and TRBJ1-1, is EADIYQTPRYLVIGTGKKITLECSQTMGHDKMYWYQQDPGMELHLIHYSYGVNSTEKGDLSSESTVSRIRTEHFPLTLESARPSHTSQYLCASSEEREAFFGQGTRLTVV.

The CDR3 nucleotides read TGTGCCAGCAGTTACTCGGGGACAGGGGGCACCGGGGAGCTGTTTTTT. Amino acid sequence: CASSYSGTGGTGELFF. The V call is TRBV6-5, the J call TRBJ2-2, with 11 nucleotides matching TRBD1. The CDR3 has 16 amino acids. Trimming removed 0 bases from V and 4 bases from J; junction bases left unmatched: 1. Germline-derived CDR1 and CDR2 are MNHEY and SVGAGI.

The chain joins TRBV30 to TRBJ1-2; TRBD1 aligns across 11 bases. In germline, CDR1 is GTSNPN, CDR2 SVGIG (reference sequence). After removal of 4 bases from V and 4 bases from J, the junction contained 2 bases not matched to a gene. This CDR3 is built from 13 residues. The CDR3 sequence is CAWTGTGGYGYTF. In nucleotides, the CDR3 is TGTGCCTGGACCGGGACAGGGGGCTATGGCTACACCTTC.

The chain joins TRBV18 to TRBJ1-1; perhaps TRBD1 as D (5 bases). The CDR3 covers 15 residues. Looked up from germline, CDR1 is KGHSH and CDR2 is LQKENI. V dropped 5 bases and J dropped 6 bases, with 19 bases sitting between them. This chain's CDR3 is CASSNAGFAVAEAFF. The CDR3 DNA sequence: TGTGCCAGCTCAAACGCAGGGTTTGCGGTGGCTGAAGCTTTCTTT.

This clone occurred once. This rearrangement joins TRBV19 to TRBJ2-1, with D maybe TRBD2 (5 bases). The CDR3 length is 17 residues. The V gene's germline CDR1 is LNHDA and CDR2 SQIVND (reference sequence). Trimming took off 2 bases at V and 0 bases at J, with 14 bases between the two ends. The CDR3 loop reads CASSIRAGWSSYNEQFF. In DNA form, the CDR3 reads TGTGCCAGTAGTATACGGGCGGGTTGGAGCTCCTACAATGAGCAGTTCTTC.